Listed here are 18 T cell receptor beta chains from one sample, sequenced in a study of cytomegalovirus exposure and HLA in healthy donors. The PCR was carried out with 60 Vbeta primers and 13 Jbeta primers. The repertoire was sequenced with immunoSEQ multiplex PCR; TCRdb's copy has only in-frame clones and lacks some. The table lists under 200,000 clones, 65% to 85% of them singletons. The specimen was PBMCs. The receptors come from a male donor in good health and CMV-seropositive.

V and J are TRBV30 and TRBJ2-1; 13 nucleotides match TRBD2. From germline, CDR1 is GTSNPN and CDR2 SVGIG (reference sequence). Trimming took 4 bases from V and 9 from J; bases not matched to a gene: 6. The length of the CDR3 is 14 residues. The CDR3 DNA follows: TGTGCCTGGACAGGACTAGCGGGAGAGGGTGAGCAGTTCTTC. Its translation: CAWTGLAGEGEQFF.

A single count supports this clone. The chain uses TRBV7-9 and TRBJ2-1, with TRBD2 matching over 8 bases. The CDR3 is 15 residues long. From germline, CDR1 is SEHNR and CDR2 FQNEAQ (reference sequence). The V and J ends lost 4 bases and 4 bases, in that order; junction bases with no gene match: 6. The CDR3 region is CASSSLSGSYNEQFF. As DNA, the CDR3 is TGTGCCAGCAGCTCCTTGAGCGGGAGTTACAATGAGCAGTTCTTC.

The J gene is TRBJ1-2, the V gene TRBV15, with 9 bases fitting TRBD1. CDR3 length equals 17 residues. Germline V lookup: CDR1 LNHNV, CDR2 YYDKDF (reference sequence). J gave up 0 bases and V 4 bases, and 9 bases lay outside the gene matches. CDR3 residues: CATSILTGGMSNYGYTF. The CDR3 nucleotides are TGTGCCACCAGCATTCTTACAGGGGGCATGTCTAACTATGGCTACACCTTC.

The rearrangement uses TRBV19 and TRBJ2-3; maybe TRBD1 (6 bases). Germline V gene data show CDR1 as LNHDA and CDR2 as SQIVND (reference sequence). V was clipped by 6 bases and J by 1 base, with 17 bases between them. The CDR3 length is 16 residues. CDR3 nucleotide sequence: TGTGCCAGTAGGGGGGCACAGGGTACAGGCACAGATACGCAGTATTTT. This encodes CASRGAQGTGTDTQYF.

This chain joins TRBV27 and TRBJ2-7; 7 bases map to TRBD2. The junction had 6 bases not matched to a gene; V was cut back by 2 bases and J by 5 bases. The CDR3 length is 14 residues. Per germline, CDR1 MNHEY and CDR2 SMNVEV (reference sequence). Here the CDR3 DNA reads TGTGCCAGCAGTTTACGGGGACTACCACACGAGCAGTACTTC. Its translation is CASSLRGLPHEQYF.

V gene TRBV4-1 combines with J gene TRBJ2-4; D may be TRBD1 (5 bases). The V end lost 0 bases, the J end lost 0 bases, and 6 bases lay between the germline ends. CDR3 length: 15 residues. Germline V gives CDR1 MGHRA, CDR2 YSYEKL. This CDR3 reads CASSQEGRAKNIQYF. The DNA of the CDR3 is TGCGCCAGCAGCCAAGAGGGGCGAGCCAAAAACATTCAGTACTTC.

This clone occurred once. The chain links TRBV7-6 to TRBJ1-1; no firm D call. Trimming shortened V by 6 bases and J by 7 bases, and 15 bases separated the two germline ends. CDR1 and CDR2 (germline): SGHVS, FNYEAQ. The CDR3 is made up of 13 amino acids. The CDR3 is CASRKPEKHEAFF. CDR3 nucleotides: TGTGCCAGCAGGAAACCAGAAAAACATGAAGCTTTCTTT.

The CDR3 DNA reads as TGTGCCAGCAGCTTCGTAACAGGACCCTACGAGCAGTACTTC. Translation: CASSFVTGPYEQYF. The chain is built from TRBV5-4 and TRBJ2-7; possible D gene TRBD1, 5 bases. With 2 bases removed from V and 2 bases from J, the gap between germline ends came to 11 bases. Germline CDR1 is SGHNT and CDR2 is YYREEE (reference sequence). The CDR3 is made up of 14 amino acids.

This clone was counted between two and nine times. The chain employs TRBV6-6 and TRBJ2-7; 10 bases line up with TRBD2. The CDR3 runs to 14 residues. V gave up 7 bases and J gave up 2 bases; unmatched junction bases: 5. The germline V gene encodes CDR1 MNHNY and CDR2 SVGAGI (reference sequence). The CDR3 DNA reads TGTGCCAGCACCCTACTAGCGGGAACCTACGAGCAGTACTTC. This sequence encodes CASTLLAGTYEQYF.

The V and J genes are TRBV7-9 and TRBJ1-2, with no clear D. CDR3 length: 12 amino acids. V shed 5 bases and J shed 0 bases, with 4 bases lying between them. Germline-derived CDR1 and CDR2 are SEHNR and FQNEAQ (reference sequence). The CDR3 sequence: CASSQTNYGYTF. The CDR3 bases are TGTGCCAGCAGCCAAACTAACTATGGCTACACCTTC. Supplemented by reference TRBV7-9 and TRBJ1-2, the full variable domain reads DTGVSQNPRHKITKRGQNVTFRCDPISEHNRLYWYRQTLGQGPEFLTYFQNEAQLEKSRLLSDRFSAERPKGSFSTLEIQRTEQGDSAMYLCASSQTNYGYTFGSGTRLTVV.

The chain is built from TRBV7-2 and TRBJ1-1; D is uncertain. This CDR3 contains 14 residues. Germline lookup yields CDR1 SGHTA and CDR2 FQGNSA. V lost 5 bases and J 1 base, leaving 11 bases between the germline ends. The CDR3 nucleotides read TGTGCCAGCAGCCTGGCCCAGGCGAACACTGAAGCTTTCTTT. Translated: CASSLAQANTEAFF.

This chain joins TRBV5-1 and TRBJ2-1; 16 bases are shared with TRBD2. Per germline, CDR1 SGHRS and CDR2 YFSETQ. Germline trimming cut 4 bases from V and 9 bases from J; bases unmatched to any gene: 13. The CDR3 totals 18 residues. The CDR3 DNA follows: TGCGCCAGCAGCCCCTTCGGGACTAGCGGGAGGGCCTGGGTTGAGCAGTTCTTC. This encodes CASSPFGTSGRAWVEQFF.

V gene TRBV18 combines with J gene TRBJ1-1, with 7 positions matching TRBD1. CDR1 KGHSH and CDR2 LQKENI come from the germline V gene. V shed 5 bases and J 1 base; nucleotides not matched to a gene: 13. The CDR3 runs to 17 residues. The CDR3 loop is CASSSNAPTGQNTEAFF. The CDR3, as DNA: TGTGCCAGCTCATCGAATGCTCCGACAGGGCAGAACACTGAAGCTTTCTTT.

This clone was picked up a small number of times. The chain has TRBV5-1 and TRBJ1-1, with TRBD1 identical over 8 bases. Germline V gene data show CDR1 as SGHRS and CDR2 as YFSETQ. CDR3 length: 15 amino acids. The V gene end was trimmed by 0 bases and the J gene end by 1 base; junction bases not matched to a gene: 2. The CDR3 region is CASSLAGTGNTEAFF. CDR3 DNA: TGCGCCAGCAGCTTGGCCGGGACAGGGAACACTGAAGCTTTCTTT.

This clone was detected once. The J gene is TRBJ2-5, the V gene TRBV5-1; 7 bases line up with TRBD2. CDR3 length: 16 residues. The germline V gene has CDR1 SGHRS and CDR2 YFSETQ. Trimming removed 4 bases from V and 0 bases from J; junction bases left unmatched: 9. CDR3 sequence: CASSLASGVYQETQYF. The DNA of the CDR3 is TGCGCCAGCAGCCTCGCTAGCGGAGTTTACCAAGAGACCCAGTACTTC.

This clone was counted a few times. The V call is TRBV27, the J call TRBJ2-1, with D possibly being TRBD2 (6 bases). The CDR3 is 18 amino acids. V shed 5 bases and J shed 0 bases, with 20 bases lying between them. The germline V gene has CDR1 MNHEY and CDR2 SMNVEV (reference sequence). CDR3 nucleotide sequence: TGTGCCAGCAGTCACCCGGGAGAAAGTTCCAGCTCCTACAATGAGCAGTTCTTC. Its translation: CASSHPGESSSSYNEQFF.

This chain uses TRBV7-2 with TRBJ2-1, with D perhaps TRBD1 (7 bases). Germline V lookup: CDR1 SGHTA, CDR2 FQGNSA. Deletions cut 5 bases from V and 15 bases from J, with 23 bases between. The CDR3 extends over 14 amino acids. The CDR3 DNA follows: TGTGCCAGCAGCCCGTACGCTAGCGTTCAGGGGGGGTTCTTC. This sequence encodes CASSPYASVQGGFF.

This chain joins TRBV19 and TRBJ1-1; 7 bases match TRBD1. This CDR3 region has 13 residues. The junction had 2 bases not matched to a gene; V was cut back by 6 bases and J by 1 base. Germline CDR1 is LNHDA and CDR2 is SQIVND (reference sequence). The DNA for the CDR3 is TGTGCCAGTAGGGGACAGTGGAACACTGAAGCTTTCTTT. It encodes CASRGQWNTEAFF.